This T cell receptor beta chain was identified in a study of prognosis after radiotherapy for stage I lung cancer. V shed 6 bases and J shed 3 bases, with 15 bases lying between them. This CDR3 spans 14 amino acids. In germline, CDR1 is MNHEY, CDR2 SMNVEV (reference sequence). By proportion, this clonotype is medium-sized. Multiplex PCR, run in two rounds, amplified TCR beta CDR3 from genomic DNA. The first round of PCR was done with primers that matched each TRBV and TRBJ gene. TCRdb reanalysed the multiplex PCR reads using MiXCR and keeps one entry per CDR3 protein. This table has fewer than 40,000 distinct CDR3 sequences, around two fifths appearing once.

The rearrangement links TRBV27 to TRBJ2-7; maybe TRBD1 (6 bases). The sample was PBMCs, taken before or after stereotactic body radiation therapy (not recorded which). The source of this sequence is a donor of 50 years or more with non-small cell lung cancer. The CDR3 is CASRVRDNSYEQYF. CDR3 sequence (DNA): TGTGCCAGCAGAGTCCGGGACAACAGCTACGAGCAGTACTTC.